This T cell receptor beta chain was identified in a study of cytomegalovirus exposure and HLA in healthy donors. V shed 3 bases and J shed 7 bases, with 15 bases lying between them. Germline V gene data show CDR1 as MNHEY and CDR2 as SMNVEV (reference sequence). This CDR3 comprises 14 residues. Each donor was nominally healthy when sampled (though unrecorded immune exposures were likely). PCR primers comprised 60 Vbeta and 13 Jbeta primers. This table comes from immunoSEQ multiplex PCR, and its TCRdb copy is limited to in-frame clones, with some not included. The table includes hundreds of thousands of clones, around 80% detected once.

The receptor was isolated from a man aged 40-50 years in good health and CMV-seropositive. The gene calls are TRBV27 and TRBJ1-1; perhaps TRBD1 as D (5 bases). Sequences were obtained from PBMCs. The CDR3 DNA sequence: TGTGCCAGCAGTTTTCAAGGGACGGGAGGTGAAGCTTTCTTT. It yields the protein CASSFQGTGGEAFF.